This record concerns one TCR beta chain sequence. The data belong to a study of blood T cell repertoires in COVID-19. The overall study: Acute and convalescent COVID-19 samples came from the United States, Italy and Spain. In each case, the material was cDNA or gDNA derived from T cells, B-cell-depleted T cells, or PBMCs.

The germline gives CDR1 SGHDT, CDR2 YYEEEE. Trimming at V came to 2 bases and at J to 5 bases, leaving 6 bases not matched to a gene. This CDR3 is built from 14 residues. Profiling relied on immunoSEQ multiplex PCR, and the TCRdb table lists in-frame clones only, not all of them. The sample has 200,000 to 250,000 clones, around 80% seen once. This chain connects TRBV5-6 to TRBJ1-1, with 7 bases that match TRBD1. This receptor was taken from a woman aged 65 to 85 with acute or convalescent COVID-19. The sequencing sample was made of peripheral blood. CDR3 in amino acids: CASSLGQGGTEAFF. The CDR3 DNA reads TGTGCCAGCAGCTTAGGGCAGGGGGGAACTGAAGCTTTCTTT.